This entry concerns a single T cell receptor beta chain. This sample was taken from a study of technical replicates of blood from a handful of donors. Sequencing used immunoSEQ multiplex PCR; TCRdb keeps in-frame clones, though not all of them. The repertoire holds 50,000 to 70,000 clones, with around 93% as singletons. Germline lookup yields CDR1 SGDLS and CDR2 YYNGEE. The germline V and J ends were trimmed by 0 bases and 1 base, with 12 bases remaining between them. This CDR3 contains 16 residues. The receptor was isolated from a human donor in good health. Some clones in this sample may be carry-over from other donors' samples. The V and J genes are TRBV9 and TRBJ2-3; D perhaps matches TRBD2 (6 bases). Input material: PBMCs. The DNA for the CDR3 is TGTGCCAGCAGCGTAGGGATAGGGGAGGGCACAGATACGCAGTATTTT. Translated: CASSVGIGEGTDTQYF.